Sequencing of this TCR beta chain was carried out in a study of T cell responses to AZD1222 COVID-19 vaccine. In the case of this clone: Its antigen is currently unknown.

Here immunoSEQ multiplex PCR was the method, and the copy in TCRdb shows in-frame clones only, minus some. The sample lists about 120,000 clones, around 86% occurring once. Germline V gene lookup returns CDR1 SEHNR and CDR2 FQNEAQ (reference sequence). Deletions cut 2 bases from V and 5 bases from J, with 12 bases between. CDR3 length: 14 residues. General study points: Donors, mostly white British, included more females; clonal diversity was possibly underestimated. Across the whole spike, CD4 TCRs peaked at regions 160-218 and 743-854.

This clonotype originated in an adult in good health. V usage is TRBV7-9 and J usage is TRBJ1-1, with a possible D match to TRBD1 (5 bases). The sample here was peripheral blood, taken on day 0 of AZD1222 vaccination. CDR3 region: CASSLQGGYTEAFF. CDR3 DNA sequence: TGTGCCAGCAGCTTACAGGGTGGGTATACTGAAGCTTTCTTT.